This T cell receptor beta chain originates from a study of blood T cells in healthy people across ages. Findings and limits, study-wide: TCR beta diversity correlated strongly with naive T cell percentage.

The study recruited healthy Caucasian donors from Russia who were aged roughly 6 to 95. Every participating donor contributed roughly 10 milliliters of peripheral blood through a draw. In its sample, this clonotype was seen a few times. Its antigen remains unknown. Through a sample-barcoded 5' primer and a J-beta primer mix, a second PCR was run for roughly 6 to 11 cycles. TCRdb itself ran the 5' RACE reads through MiXCR, one entry per CDR3 protein. Of about 720,000 distinct CDR3 sequences listed, roughly 20% are singletons. The junction had 12 bases not matched to a gene; V was cut back by 5 bases and J by 5 bases. The CDR3 sequence is 15 residues long. Germline V CDR1 and CDR2: DFQATT, SNEGSKA (reference sequence).

Input material: blood. The chain recombines TRBV20-1 with TRBJ2-5, with 9 bases matching TRBD2. This sequence was found in a man aged 70-80 years in good health. The CDR3 bases are TGCAGTGCTGGCCCTCCGGCTAGCGGGACTGAGACCCAGTACTTC. Translation gives CSAGPPASGTETQYF.